This entry lists 15 T cell receptor beta chains sequenced from one sample in a study of monozygotic twins with inflammatory bowel disease. One entry per CDR3 protein, without DNA, is what TCRdb gives after re-calling the 5' RACE reads. The sample shows around 400,000 distinct CDR3 sequences, and around 2.3% sits with its ten largest clones. Sequencing was done on a sample of blood. Source of these receptors: a human donor with ulcerative colitis or Crohn's disease, or a healthy co-twin of an affected twin (not recorded which).

The rearrangement uses TRBV20-1 and TRBJ2-7; TCRdb names TRBD1, which stays unverified in the absence of DNA. The germline V gene has CDR1 DFQATT and CDR2 SNEGSKA (reference sequence). The CDR3 covers 14 residues. CDR3 in amino acids: CSAARDTAEPLQYF.

The chain combines TRBV7-6 with TRBJ2-3. The CDR3 totals 16 residues. CDR1 SGHVS and CDR2 FNYEAQ come from the germline V gene. CDR3 amino acids: CASSLERGQSTDTQYF.

The chain combines TRBV15 with TRBJ2-3. The germline V gene has CDR1 LNHNV and CDR2 YYDKDF (reference sequence). This CDR3 contains 12 residues. This chain's CDR3 is CATSSRLCRDVF.

The genes are TRBV5-1 and TRBJ2-1; TCRdb selects TRBD2, and the lack of DNA leaves this call unchecked. Germline V gene lookup returns CDR1 SGHRS and CDR2 YFSETQ. This CDR3 region has 17 residues. The chain's CDR3 is CASSSGTSGALYNEQFF.

The chain uses TRBV27 and TRBJ2-7; TCRdb's assignment of TRBD1 cannot be checked, as there is no DNA. This CDR3 has 15 residues. Germline-derived CDR1 and CDR2 are MNHEY and SMNVEV (reference sequence). The CDR3 is CASSGGRGLSYEQYF.

V is TRBV12-3 or TRBV12-4 and J is TRBJ2-7; the TCRdb call, TRBD2, lacks DNA for checking. The CDR3 is 13 residues long. The CDR3 loop is CASSRRREYEQYF.

The rearrangement joins TRBV15 to TRBJ1-1. The CDR3 extends over 13 amino acids. From germline, CDR1 is LNHNV and CDR2 YYDKDF (reference sequence). The chain's CDR3 is CATTRRMNTEAFF.

The chain is built from TRBV5-1 and TRBJ2-5. This CDR3 comprises 13 residues. Germline-derived CDR1 and CDR2 are SGHRS and YFSETQ. Here the CDR3 reads CASSLMGSETQYF. Using reference TRBV5-1 and TRBJ2-5 for the parts outside the CDR3, the full variable domain is KAGVTQTPRYLIKTRGQQVTLSCSPISGHRSVSWYQQTPGQGLQFLFEYFSETQRNKGNFPGRFSGRQFSNSRSEMNVSTLELGDSALYLCASSLMGSETQYFGPGTRLLVL.

The chain recombines TRBV27 with TRBJ2-7; absent DNA, TCRdb's TRBD1 call cannot be checked. Germline lookup yields CDR1 MNHEY and CDR2 SMNVEV (reference sequence). The CDR3 length is 14 residues. The CDR3 reads CASSLFPQASEQYF.

This rearrangement joins TRBV10-3 to TRBJ1-4; as DNA is missing, the TRBD1 call by TCRdb cannot be tested. The CDR3 is made up of 13 amino acids. In germline, CDR1 is ENHRY, CDR2 SYGVKD. The CDR3 sequence: CAISETGNEKLFF.

V is TRBV7-2 and J is TRBJ2-3; TCRdb names TRBD1, which stays unverified in the absence of DNA. Germline V gene data show CDR1 as SGHTA and CDR2 as FQGNSA. This CDR3 has 15 residues. CDR3 region: CASSPQGFGTDTQYF.

V usage is TRBV5-6 and J usage is TRBJ2-5. This CDR3 region has 14 residues. CDR1 and CDR2 from the germline V gene are SGHDT and YYEEEE. The CDR3 loop reads CASSLAELGETQYF.

The chain is built from TRBV5-1 and TRBJ1-1; TCRdb gives TRBD1 as the D gene, but with no DNA this cannot be confirmed. CDR3 size: 14 residues. Germline lookup yields CDR1 SGHRS and CDR2 YFSETQ. The CDR3: CASSPPGGVTEAFF.

This chain's CDR3 is CASSPPGTGVREQYF. The chain carries TRBV5-1 and TRBJ2-7; absent DNA, TCRdb's TRBD1 call cannot be checked. Germline V gene data show CDR1 as SGHRS and CDR2 as YFSETQ. The CDR3 sequence is 15 residues long.

V usage is TRBV30 and J usage is TRBJ1-2. The germline gives CDR1 GTSNPN, CDR2 SVGIG (reference sequence). The CDR3 consists of 13 residues. CDR3 sequence reads: CAWSVDRNYGYTF.